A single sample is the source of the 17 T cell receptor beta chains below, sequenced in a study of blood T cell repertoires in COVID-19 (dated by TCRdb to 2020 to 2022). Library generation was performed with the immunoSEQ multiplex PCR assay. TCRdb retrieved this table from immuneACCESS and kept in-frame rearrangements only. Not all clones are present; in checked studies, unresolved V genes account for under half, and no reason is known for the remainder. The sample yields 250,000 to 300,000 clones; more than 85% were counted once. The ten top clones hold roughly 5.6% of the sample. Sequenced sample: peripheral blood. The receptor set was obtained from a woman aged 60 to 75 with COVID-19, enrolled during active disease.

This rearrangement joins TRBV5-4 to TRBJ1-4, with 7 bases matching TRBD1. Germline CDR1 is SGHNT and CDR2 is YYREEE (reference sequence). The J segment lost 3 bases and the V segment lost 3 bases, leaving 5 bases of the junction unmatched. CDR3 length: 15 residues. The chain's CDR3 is CASSSGQSPNEKLFF. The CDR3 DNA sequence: TGTGCCAGCAGCTCGGGACAGAGCCCTAATGAAAAACTGTTTTTT.

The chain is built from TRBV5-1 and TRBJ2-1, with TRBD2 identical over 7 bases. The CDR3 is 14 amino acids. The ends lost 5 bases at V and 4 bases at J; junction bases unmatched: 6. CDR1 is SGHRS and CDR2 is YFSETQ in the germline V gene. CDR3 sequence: CASSFAGAYNEQFF. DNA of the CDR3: TGCGCCAGCAGTTTCGCGGGAGCTTACAATGAGCAGTTCTTC.

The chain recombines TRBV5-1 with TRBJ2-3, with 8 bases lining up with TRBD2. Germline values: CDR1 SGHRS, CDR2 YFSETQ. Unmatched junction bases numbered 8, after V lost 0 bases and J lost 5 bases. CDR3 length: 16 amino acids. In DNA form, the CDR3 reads TGCGCCAGCAGCTTGGGCCAAGCGGGAGTAAAAGATACGCAGTATTTT. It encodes CASSLGQAGVKDTQYF.

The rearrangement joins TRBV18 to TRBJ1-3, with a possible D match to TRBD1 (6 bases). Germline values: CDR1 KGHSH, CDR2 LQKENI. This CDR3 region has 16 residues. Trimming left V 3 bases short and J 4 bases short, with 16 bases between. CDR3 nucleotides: TGTGCCAGCTCACCTCTACCGGGACACGGGGGAAACACCATATATTTT. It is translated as CASSPLPGHGGNTIYF.

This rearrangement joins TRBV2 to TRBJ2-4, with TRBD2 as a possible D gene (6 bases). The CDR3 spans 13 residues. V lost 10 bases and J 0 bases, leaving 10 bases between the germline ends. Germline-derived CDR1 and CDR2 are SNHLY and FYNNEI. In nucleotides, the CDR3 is TGTGCCACCGAGGGACTAGCCAAAAACATTCAGTACTTC. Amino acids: CATEGLAKNIQYF.

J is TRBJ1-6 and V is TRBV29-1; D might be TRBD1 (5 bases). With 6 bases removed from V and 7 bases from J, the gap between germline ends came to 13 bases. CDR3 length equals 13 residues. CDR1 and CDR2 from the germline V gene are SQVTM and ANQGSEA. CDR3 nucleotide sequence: TGCAGCGTGGGGGGAGAGCGGAATTCACCCCTCCACTTT. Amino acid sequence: CSVGGERNSPLHF.

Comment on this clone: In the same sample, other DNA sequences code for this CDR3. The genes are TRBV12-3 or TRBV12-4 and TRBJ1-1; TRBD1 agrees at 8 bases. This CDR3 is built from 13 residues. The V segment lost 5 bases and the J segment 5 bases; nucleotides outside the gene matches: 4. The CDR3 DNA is TGTGCCAGCAGTCGAACAGGGGGGACTGAAGCTTTCTTT. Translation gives CASSRTGGTEAFF.

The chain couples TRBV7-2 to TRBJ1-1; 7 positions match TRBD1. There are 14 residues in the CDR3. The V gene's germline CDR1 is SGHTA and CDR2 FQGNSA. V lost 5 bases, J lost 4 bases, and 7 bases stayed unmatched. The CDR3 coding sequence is TGTGCCAGCAGCGTTCGACAGGGAAGCACTGAAGCTTTCTTT. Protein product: CASSVRQGSTEAFF.

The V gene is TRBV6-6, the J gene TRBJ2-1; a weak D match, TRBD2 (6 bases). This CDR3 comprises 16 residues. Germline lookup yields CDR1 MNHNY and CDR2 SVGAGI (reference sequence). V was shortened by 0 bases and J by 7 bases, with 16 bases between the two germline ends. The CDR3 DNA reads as TGTGCCAGCAGTTACTCCGGAGCGGGTGGTCGAAATGAGCAGTTCTTC. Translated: CASSYSGAGGRNEQFF.

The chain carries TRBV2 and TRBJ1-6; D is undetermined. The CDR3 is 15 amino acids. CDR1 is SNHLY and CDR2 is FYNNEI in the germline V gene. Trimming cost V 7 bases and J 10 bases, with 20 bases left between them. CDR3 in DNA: TGTGCCAGCACCATGAAATGGGGAGGAGGGTCACCCCTCCACTTT. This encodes CASTMKWGGGSPLHF.

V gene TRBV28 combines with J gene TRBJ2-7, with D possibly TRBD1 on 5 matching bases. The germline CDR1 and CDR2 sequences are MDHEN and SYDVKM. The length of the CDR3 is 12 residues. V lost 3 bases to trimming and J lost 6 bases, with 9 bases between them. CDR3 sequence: CASSLTVREQYF. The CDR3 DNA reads TGTGCCAGCAGTTTGACAGTTCGCGAGCAGTACTTC.

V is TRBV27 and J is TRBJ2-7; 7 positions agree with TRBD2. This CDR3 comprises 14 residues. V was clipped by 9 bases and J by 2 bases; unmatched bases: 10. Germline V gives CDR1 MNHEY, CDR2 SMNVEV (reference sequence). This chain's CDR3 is CASRYLAAAYEQYF. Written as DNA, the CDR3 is TGTGCCAGTCGATATCTAGCGGCCGCCTACGAGCAGTACTTC.

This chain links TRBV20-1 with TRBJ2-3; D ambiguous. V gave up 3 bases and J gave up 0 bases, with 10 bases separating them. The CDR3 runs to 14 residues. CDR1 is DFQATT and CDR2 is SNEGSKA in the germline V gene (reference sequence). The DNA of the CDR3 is TGCAGTGCTAGTTCGGTCAGGAGCACAGATACGCAGTATTTT. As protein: CSASSVRSTDTQYF.

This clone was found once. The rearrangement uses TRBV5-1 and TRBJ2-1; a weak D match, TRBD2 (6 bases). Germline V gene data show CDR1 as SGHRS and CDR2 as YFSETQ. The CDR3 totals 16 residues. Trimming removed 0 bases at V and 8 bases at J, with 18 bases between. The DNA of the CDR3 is TGCGCCAGCAGCTTGGTCCCCGGGGGAGCCCTGGATGAGCAGTTCTTC. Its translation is CASSLVPGGALDEQFF. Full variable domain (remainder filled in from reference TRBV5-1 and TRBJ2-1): KAGVTQTPRYLIKTRGQQVTLSCSPISGHRSVSWYQQTPGQGLQFLFEYFSETQRNKGNFPGRFSGRQFSNSRSEMNVSTLELGDSALYLCASSLVPGGALDEQFFGPGTRLTVL.

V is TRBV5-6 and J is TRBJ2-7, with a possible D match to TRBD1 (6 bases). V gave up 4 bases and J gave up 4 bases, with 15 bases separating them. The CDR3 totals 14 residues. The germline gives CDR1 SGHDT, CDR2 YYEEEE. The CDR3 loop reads CASSQTLQGYEQYF. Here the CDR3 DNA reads TGTGCCAGCAGCCAGACGCTACAGGGTTACGAGCAGTACTTC.

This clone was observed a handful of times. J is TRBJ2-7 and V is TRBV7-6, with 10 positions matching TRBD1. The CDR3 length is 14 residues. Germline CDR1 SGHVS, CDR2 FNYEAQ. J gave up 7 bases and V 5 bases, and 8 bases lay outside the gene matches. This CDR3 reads CASSHTGTGVEQYF. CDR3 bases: TGTGCCAGCAGCCATACCGGGACAGGGGTTGAGCAGTACTTC.

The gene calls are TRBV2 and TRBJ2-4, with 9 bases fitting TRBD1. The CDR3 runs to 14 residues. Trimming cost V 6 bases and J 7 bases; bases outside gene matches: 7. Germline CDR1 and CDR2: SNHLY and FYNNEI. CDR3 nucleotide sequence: TGTGCCAGCAGGATGACAGGGGGAAGGAACATTCAGTACTTC. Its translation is CASRMTGGRNIQYF.